The entry below gives a single T cell receptor beta chain sequence along with its context. These data belong to a study of blood T cell repertoires in COVID-19. CDR3 size: 15 residues. The ends were cut back, 5 bases at V and 0 bases at J, with 13 bases in the middle. The V gene's germline CDR1 is SGHKS and CDR2 YYEKEE (reference sequence). Original handling: The authors estimated nucleated cell counts from reference gene primer amplification. Using immunoSEQ multiplex PCR, the repertoire was profiled, and TCRdb retains in-frame clones only, with some absent. The V and J calls and clone size come from that table; D and trimming were worked out from the DNA. Of some 97,000 clones listed, roughly 85% are singletons.

This rearrangement joins TRBV5-5 to TRBJ2-3; a weak D match, TRBD1 (5 bases). The sample was peripheral blood. This receptor was obtained from a woman aged 70 to 79 with acute or convalescent COVID-19. The CDR3 here is CASSFRGTSTDTQYF. The CDR3 region has the DNA TGTGCCAGCAGTTTTAGGGGTACTAGCACAGATACGCAGTATTTT.